This T cell receptor (beta chain) was captured by sequencing in a study of cytomegalovirus exposure and HLA in healthy donors. PCR involved 60 Vbeta and 13 Jbeta primers. Assay used: immunoSEQ multiplex PCR; TCRdb lists only in-frame clones, some missing. The sample yields roughly 100,000 clones, 76% seen once. General study points: Sequencing artifact likely explains a cluster of highly shared sequence variants. The presence/absence work took it that sequencing depth was about the same across donors. Fewer N-insertions than the approximately 700-donor mean were reportedly shown by an Asian-associated ancestry cluster in a later analysis.

Regarding this clone: Its target is not known.

The CDR3 covers 13 residues. Trimming shortened V by 3 bases and J by 5 bases, and 9 bases separated the two germline ends. In germline, CDR1 is SGHNT, CDR2 YENEEA. At sampling all donors were nominally healthy, likely with unrecorded immune exposures. The sequenced sample consisted of PBMCs. The chain combines TRBV11-3 with TRBJ2-3; TRBD1 is a possible D gene (5 bases). The receptor was isolated from a woman younger than 35 in good health and CMV-seropositive. CDR3 protein: CASSLGLGDTQYF. The CDR3 nucleotides are TGTGCCAGCAGCTTGGGGCTGGGAGATACGCAGTATTTT.